This TCR beta chain was recovered during a study of blood T cell repertoires in COVID-19. Repertoires were generated with immunoSEQ multiplex PCR, while TCRdb's copy carries only in-frame clones and drops some. Of 230,000 or so clones listed, 80% to 90% were seen once; the top ten hold approximately 2.3%. CDR3 length: 13 amino acids. The germline V gene has CDR1 GTSNPN and CDR2 SVGIG (reference sequence). The V end was cut by 2 bases, the J end by 2 bases, with 7 bases between. The clonotype comes from a man aged 40-49 years who had recovered from COVID-19. This chain connects TRBV30 to TRBJ1-5; D call uncertain. Sequenced: peripheral blood. This CDR3 is CAWSNGGNQPQHF. CDR3 DNA sequence: TGTGCCTGGAGTAACGGGGGCAATCAGCCCCAGCATTTT.